This T cell receptor beta chain originates from a study of OX40 agonist ivuxolimab in advanced cancers. With respect to the entire study: Ivuxolimab was a fully human IgG2 agonistic monoclonal antibody targeting the costimulatory receptor OX40 (CD134). Patients were allowed to have had prior anti-PD-1, anti-PD-L1 or anti-CTLA-4 therapy, and around 41% of the dose-escalation patients had previously received checkpoint inhibitors. Partial responses occurred in three dose-escalation patients, of whom one had hepatocellular carcinoma and two had cutaneous melanoma. The paper reports the monotherapy dose-escalation portion (N of about 54 patients) of the phase I ivuxolimab trial. Of the approximately 54 patients in dose escalation, 19 had hepatocellular carcinoma, roughly 15 had melanoma, 9 had renal cell carcinoma and 9 had head and neck cancer. Intravenous ivuxolimab was administered to patients every 2 weeks at six dose levels: 0.01, 0.1, 0.3, 1.5, 3 and 10 mg/kg. Peripheral TCRbeta sequencing aimed to test whether ivuxolimab altered TCR sequence diversity and caused clonal T-cell expansion. In the dose-escalation cohort, around four fifths of patients were male, and the mean age was approximately 60 years, with a range of about 20 to 90.

Here is what the overall study found, with its caveats: Clonal expansion of both CD4+ and CD8+ blood T cells was observed from baseline to week 6 at doses 0.1 to 3.0 mg/kg. Antigen specificity was not determined for the clonally expanded peripheral T cells. After ivuxolimab, more expanded clones were found on average in CD8+ T cells than in CD4+ T cells. In the 0.1-3.0 mg/kg groups, partial responders were among the patients with the lowest normalized peripheral clonal expansion, particularly in CD8+ T cells. Low levels of normalized T-cell clonal expansion were also shown by some nonresponding patients.

Patients with autoimmune disease history or receiving systemic immunosuppression were excluded from the trial. In every dose cohort, peripheral blood was drawn for TCR sequencing at baseline, cycle 4 day 1, and cycle 7 day 1. The samples were drawn from a first-in-human, open-label, multicenter phase I dose-escalation trial of ivuxolimab. Adults with locally advanced or metastatic melanoma, renal cell carcinoma, hepatocellular carcinoma or head and neck squamous cell carcinoma were enrolled in the trial. Before TCR sequencing, CD4+ T cells and CD8+ T cells from peripheral blood were sorted into separate populations. Genomic DNA was extracted from sorted cells for sequencing of the TCRbeta CDR3 region. The immunoSEQ Assay was used to sequence the TCRbeta CDR3 regions. Not all clones reach the TCRdb copy of this immuneACCESS table, which keeps in-frame sequences only. Checked studies attribute under half of the gap to unresolved V genes and leave the rest unexplained. A total of 59,000 or so clones appear in this sample, roughly 82% of them only once. The ten most abundant clones make up around 3.6% of the sample.

Cut back by 8 bases and 4 bases, the V and J ends lie 16 bases apart. The germline V gene (reference sequence) specifies MNHNY as CDR1 and SVGAGI as CDR2. Counted from cysteine to phenylalanine, this CDR3 has 14 amino acids. The sequence is cut down to CDR3 DNA, 42 bases in frame from base 1. Concerning this clone itself: The antigen it binds to is not known. No clone much larger than this one lies a single base away; base qualities are absent.

Recombination connected TRBV6-6 to TRBJ2-3, with the D gene not clear enough to name. The sequenced sample was CD4+ or CD8+ T cells sorted from blood, obtained in a trial of the OX40 agonist ivuxolimab. This sequence was found in an adult with an advanced solid tumor such as melanoma, head and neck, liver or kidney cancer. The CDR3 region: CASRIGRGADTQYF. Read as DNA, the sequence is TGTGCCAGCCGGATAGGAAGAGGAGCAGATACGCAGTATTTT.